Below are 9 T cell receptor beta chains sequenced from a single sample in a study of chemoradiotherapy in HPV16-positive cancers. The protocol was immunoSEQ multiplex PCR, while the TCRdb copy is restricted to in-frame clones and leaves out a portion. Among 11,000 to 15,000 clones listed, approximately 91% were seen once. The starting material was blood, obtained from a patient who underwent chemoradiotherapy. The source of these receptors is a human donor with HPV-associated anogenital cancer.

This clone was picked up a small number of times. This CDR3 is CASGSGQGDEKLFF. CDR3 nucleotides: TGTGCTAGTGGCTCGGGGCAGGGGGATGAAAAACTGTTTTTT. The chain is built from TRBV12-5 and TRBJ1-4; 7 positions match TRBD1. Germline values: CDR1 LGHNT, CDR2 FRNRAP. V lost 6 bases, J lost 6 bases, and 7 bases stayed unmatched. The CDR3 consists of 14 residues.

The chain links TRBV6-5 to TRBJ1-2; TRBD1 might be the D (6 bases). The CDR3 contains 16 residues. The germline V gene has CDR1 MNHEY and CDR2 SVGAGI. Trimming took off 2 bases at V and 8 bases at J, with 21 bases between the two ends. The CDR3 loop is CASSYIITGRGGGYTF. Here the CDR3 DNA reads TGTGCCAGCAGTTACATTATAACAGGGAGGGGTGGAGGCTACACCTTC.

The chain combines TRBV15 with TRBJ2-5, with unresolved D. With 0 bases removed from V and 3 bases from J, the gap between germline ends came to 8 bases. Germline CDR1 is LNHNV and CDR2 is YYDKDF (reference sequence). The CDR3 covers 14 residues. The DNA of the CDR3 is TGTGCCACCAGCAGAGATGGTACAGAAGAGACCCAGTACTTC. Translating gives CATSRDGTEETQYF. The full variable domain, completed using reference TRBV15 and TRBJ2-5, is DAMVIQNPRYQVTQFGKPVTLSCSQTLNHNVMYWYQQKSSQAPKLLFHYYDKDFNNEADTPDNFQSRRPNTSFCFLDIRSPGLGDTAMYLCATSRDGTEETQYFGPGTRLLVL.

This chain uses TRBV18 with TRBJ1-1; D gene uncertain. The germline V gene has CDR1 KGHSH and CDR2 LQKENI. With 5 bases removed from V and 3 bases from J, the gap between germline ends came to 7 bases. The length of the CDR3 is 12 residues. The CDR3 is CASSTGYTEAFF. The DNA of the CDR3 is TGTGCCAGCTCAACGGGATACACTGAAGCTTTCTTT.

This chain joins TRBV11-2 and TRBJ1-2; no definite D call. The V gene's germline CDR1 is SGHAT and CDR2 FQNNGV. The CDR3 runs 12 residues. The ends were cut back, 5 bases at V and 8 bases at J, with 12 bases in the middle. CDR3 region: CASSRAGGGYTF. The DNA of the CDR3 is TGTGCCAGCAGCCGCGCAGGAGGGGGCTACACCTTC.

The V and J genes are TRBV7-2 and TRBJ2-3; 8 nucleotides align to TRBD2. Trimming took 0 bases from V and 2 from J; bases not matched to a gene: 10. Germline V CDR1 and CDR2: SGHTA, FQGNSA. There are 18 residues in the CDR3. The CDR3 DNA reads as TGTGCCAGCAGCTTAGCGTGGAGCGGGGGTGACGTCACAGATACGCAGTATTTT. This codes for CASSLAWSGGDVTDTQYF.

The chain combines TRBV4-1 with TRBJ2-3, with 11 bases aligning to TRBD2. CDR3 size: 18 residues. V lost 0 bases and J lost 3; bases outside the gene matches: 8. The V gene's germline CDR1 is MGHRA and CDR2 YSYEKL. The CDR3 DNA is TGCGCCAGCAGCCAAGAGCCCGTAGCGGGGGGGCGGACAGATACGCAGTATTTT. This encodes CASSQEPVAGGRTDTQYF.

The genes are TRBV29-1 and TRBJ1-1, with D possibly TRBD1 on 5 matching bases. V dropped 2 bases and J dropped 1 base, with 14 bases sitting between them. CDR1 and CDR2 (germline): SQVTM, ANQGSEA. The CDR3 totals 15 residues. This chain's CDR3 is CSVERRDGGNTEAFF. The CDR3 coding sequence is TGCAGCGTTGAAAGGAGGGACGGGGGGAACACTGAAGCTTTCTTT. The entire variable domain, with the rest obtained from reference TRBV29-1 and TRBJ1-1, is as follows: SAVISQKPSRDICQRGTSLTIQCQVDSQVTMMFWYRQQPGQSLTLIATANQGSEATYESGFVIDKFPISRPNLTFSTLTVSNMSPEDSSIYLCSVERRDGGNTEAFFGQGTRLTVV.

J is TRBJ1-2 and V is TRBV7-9; D may be TRBD1 (5 bases). Germline V gene lookup returns CDR1 SEHNR and CDR2 FQNEAQ (reference sequence). The ends were cut back, 2 bases at V and 7 bases at J, with 14 bases in the middle. The CDR3 consists of 14 residues. CDR3 DNA: TGTGCCAGCAGCTTAAAAGGGGTGGTGAGTGGCTACACCTTC. It is translated as CASSLKGVVSGYTF. Looking up the rest from reference TRBV7-9 and TRBJ1-2 gives the full variable domain: DTGVSQNPRHKITKRGQNVTFRCDPISEHNRLYWYRQTLGQGPEFLTYFQNEAQLEKSRLLSDRFSAERPKGSFSTLEIQRTEQGDSAMYLCASSLKGVVSGYTFGSGTRLTVV.